This TCR beta chain came from a study of cytomegalovirus exposure and HLA in healthy donors. In the study overall: T cells numbering around 200 million yielded around 120 million unique TCR beta sequences in an earlier analysis.

Germline V gene sequence: CDR1 SGHRS, CDR2 YFSETQ. The CDR3 length is 18 residues. Trimming took 0 bases from V and 1 from J; bases not matched to a gene: 8. The PCR was carried out with 60 Vbeta primers and 13 Jbeta primers. Sequenced by immunoSEQ multiplex PCR; TCRdb stores in-frame clones only, minus some. Among fewer than 200,000 clones, more than 80% were seen once, and the ten largest hold 6.5% to 7.5%. The specimen was PBMCs. This clonotype was obtained from a woman in her twenties or thirties in good health and CMV-seropositive. The chain uses TRBV5-1 and TRBJ1-4; 8 bases are shared with TRBD1. The CDR3 DNA reads TGCGCCAGCAGCTTGGCTGCAGGGGGCAAGGGAACTAATGAAAAACTGTTTTTT. Amino acid sequence: CASSLAAGGKGTNEKLFF.